The next 13 T cell receptor beta chains were all read from a single sample in a study of blood T cell repertoires in COVID-19. Libraries were prepared by immunoSEQ multiplex PCR; TCRdb keeps only in-frame clonotypes and omits some of them. The table includes 200,000 to 250,000 clones, about 85% detected once. Sequencing used peripheral blood. The receptors come from a man aged 25-45 years with active or convalescent COVID-19.

This clone appeared a few times. The chain uses TRBV6-5 and TRBJ1-5, with D maybe TRBD1 (5 bases). Trimming pared 2 bases from V and 4 bases from J, leaving 9 bases between. The CDR3 consists of 14 residues. Germline V lookup: CDR1 MNHEY, CDR2 SVGAGI. The CDR3 here is CASSYAGGNQPQHF. CDR3 DNA: TGTGCCAGCAGTTACGCTGGGGGGAATCAGCCCCAGCATTTT.

The V gene is TRBV11-1, the J gene TRBJ2-1, with 7 bases that match TRBD2. V was pared by 5 bases and J by 2 bases, with 9 bases of the junction left unmatched. CDR1 SGHAT and CDR2 FQDESV come from the germline V gene (reference sequence). The CDR3 length is 16 residues. The CDR3 DNA follows: TGTGCCAGCAGCGCGCTTGAAACTAGCGCCTACAATGAGCAGTTCTTC. It translates to CASSALETSAYNEQFF.

The V gene is TRBV7-2, the J gene TRBJ1-1; 8 bases match TRBD1. This CDR3 has 15 residues. J gave up 8 bases and V 3 bases, and 11 bases lay outside the gene matches. Looked up from germline, CDR1 is SGHTA and CDR2 is FQGNSA. The DNA for the CDR3 is TGTGCCAGCAGCTTTGATGGACAGGGAGCCACCGAAGCTTTCTTT. Protein product: CASSFDGQGATEAFF.

V is TRBV6-1 and J is TRBJ2-5; 9 nucleotides agree with TRBD1. The CDR3 contains 15 residues. After removal of 2 bases from V and 5 bases from J, the junction contained 6 bases not matched to a gene. Per the germline V gene, CDR1 is MNHNS and CDR2 is SASEGT. CDR3 sequence reads: CASSEQPGQGETQYF. CDR3 bases: TGTGCCAGCAGTGAACAGCCGGGACAGGGCGAGACCCAGTACTTC.

J is TRBJ2-1 and V is TRBV19; 10 positions agree with TRBD2. J was trimmed by 6 bases and V by 1 base; bases with no gene match: 3. The CDR3 has 15 amino acids. CDR1 is LNHDA, CDR2 SQIVND, per germline (reference sequence). This CDR3 reads CASSIGSGGPNEQFF. The CDR3 region has the DNA TGTGCCAGTAGTATAGGTAGCGGGGGGCCCAATGAGCAGTTCTTC.

The chain uses TRBV19 and TRBJ2-5; the D gene is possibly TRBD1 (6 bases). CDR1 is LNHDA, CDR2 SQIVND, per germline (reference sequence). V was clipped by 4 bases and J by 5 bases, with 17 bases between them. The CDR3 totals 15 residues. Here the CDR3 reads CASSTTGPGGETQYF. CDR3 coding DNA: TGTGCCAGTAGTACGACAGGCCCTGGTGGGGAGACCCAGTACTTC.

This clone was seen only a few times. V gene TRBV4-3 combines with J gene TRBJ1-5; D perhaps matches TRBD1 (5 bases). CDR1 is LGHNA, CDR2 YSLEER, per germline. This CDR3 contains 14 residues. With 6 bases removed from V and 0 bases from J, the gap between germline ends came to 9 bases. In DNA, the CDR3 is TGCGCCAGCAGGGGGGGGGTTAGCAATCAGCCCCAGCATTTT. It codes for CASRGGVSNQPQHF.

The chain is built from TRBV10-1 and TRBJ2-7; D is possibly TRBD2 (6 bases). The CDR3 totals 15 residues. Germline CDR1 and CDR2: WNHNN and SYGVQD (reference sequence). Trimming stripped 0 bases from V and 0 bases from J, with 9 bases between. CDR3 in amino acids: CASSESVGGSYEQYF. CDR3 nucleotides: TGCGCCAGCAGTGAGTCGGTGGGGGGCTCCTACGAGCAGTACTTC.

V and J are TRBV4-2 and TRBJ2-3; D possibly corresponds to TRBD2 (6 bases). Trimming stripped 6 bases from V and 2 bases from J, with 12 bases between. CDR1 and CDR2 from the germline V gene are LGHNA and YNFKEQ. The CDR3 totals 14 residues. This CDR3 is CASRDSGSTDTQYF. CDR3 DNA: TGTGCCAGCAGAGACAGCGGGTCCACAGATACGCAGTATTTT.

The chain couples TRBV2 to TRBJ2-1; D is possibly TRBD1 (5 bases). V was cut by 7 bases and J by 1 base, with 11 bases left in between. The CDR3 totals 14 residues. Germline V CDR1 and CDR2: SNHLY, FYNNEI. CDR3 amino acids: CASKGSGSYNEQFF. In nucleotides, the CDR3 is TGTGCCAGCAAGGGTTCAGGGTCCTACAATGAGCAGTTCTTC. The full variable domain, with the rest looked up from reference TRBV2 and TRBJ2-1, is EPEVTQTPSHQVTQMGQEVILRCVPISNHLYFYWYRQILGQKVEFLVSFYNNEISEKSEIFDDQFSVERPDGSNFTLKIRSTKLEDSAMYFCASKGSGSYNEQFFGPGTRLTVL.

The J gene is TRBJ1-2, the V gene TRBV6-5; a possible D gene is TRBD1 (5 bases). Germline CDR1 and CDR2: MNHEY and SVGAGI. V lost 6 bases to trimming and J lost 2 bases, with 7 bases between them. The CDR3 consists of 12 residues. CDR3 in amino acids: CASRTENYGYTF. In DNA form, the CDR3 reads TGTGCCAGCAGGACAGAGAACTATGGCTACACCTTC.

J is TRBJ1-2 and V is TRBV29-1; 7 positions match TRBD1. Germline-derived CDR1 and CDR2 are SQVTM and ANQGSEA. J lost 7 bases, V lost 1 base, and 6 bases had no gene match. The CDR3 totals 13 residues. This chain's CDR3 is CSVEGTGVFGYTF. In DNA form, the CDR3 reads TGCAGCGTTGAAGGGACAGGCGTTTTTGGCTACACCTTC.

The rearrangement joins TRBV7-2 to TRBJ2-1; 12 nucleotides line up with TRBD2. CDR1 SGHTA and CDR2 FQGNSA come from the germline V gene. V shed 3 bases and J 7 bases; nucleotides not matched to a gene: 4. The CDR3 extends over 15 amino acids. CDR3 DNA: TGTGCCAGCAGCTTTACTAGCGGGGGGCGGAATGAGCAGTTCTTC. This gives the protein CASSFTSGGRNEQFF.